This T cell receptor beta chain was obtained from a study of molecular identifiers for immune sequencing clone quantification. TCRdb fed the PCR reads into MiXCR, producing one record per CDR3 protein. The data show about 640,000 distinct CDR3 sequences, just under 20% seen once. At least ten counts were recorded for this clonotype. The CDR3 sequence is 14 residues long. Per the germline V gene, CDR1 is LGHNA and CDR2 is YSLEER. V was clipped by 1 base and J by 6 bases, with 10 bases between them. The sample was naive CD8+ T cells from blood, with Jurkat cell RNA spiked in. Subset defined: FACS-sorted CD8+CD4-CCR7+CD45RA+ naive T cells. V and J are TRBV4-3 and TRBJ1-5; no definite D call. The clonotype originates from a human donor in good health. Some libraries in this study had Jurkat cell RNA spiked in. The CDR3 spells CASSQVPEFQPQHF. The CDR3 DNA sequence: TGCGCCAGCAGCCAAGTACCCGAATTTCAGCCCCAGCATTTT.